Each of the 31 T cell receptor beta chains below was sequenced from the same sample in a study of OX40 agonist ivuxolimab in advanced cancers. Assay: immunoSEQ multiplex PCR; the TCRdb copy retains only in-frame clones and omits some. The data hold fewer than 85,000 clones, with roughly three quarters observed a single time. The starting material was CD4+ or CD8+ T cells sorted from blood, obtained in a trial of the OX40 agonist ivuxolimab. These receptors were obtained from an adult with an advanced solid tumor such as melanoma, head and neck, liver or kidney cancer.

This clone has only a few counts. An end of the junction differs from the germline gene, which may be a read error. The chain has TRBV2 and TRBJ2-7; 7 positions agree with TRBD1. CDR1 and CDR2 from the germline V gene are SNHLY and FYNNEI. CDR3 size: 12 residues. The chain's CDR3 is CAGRGSSYEQYF. The CDR3 bases are TGTGCCGGCAGGGGGAGCTCCTACGAGCAGTACTTC.

This rearrangement joins TRBV29-1 to TRBJ1-2; D is possibly TRBD1 (5 bases). Germline V gene sequence: CDR1 SQVTM, CDR2 ANQGSEA. Trimming removed 3 bases from V and 5 bases from J, with 7 bases in between. This CDR3 has 11 residues. DNA of the CDR3: TGCAGCGTTGAGAAGGGGTATGGCTACACCTTC. Amino acids: CSVEKGYGYTF.

The genes are TRBV5-8 and TRBJ2-1; 11 nucleotides agree with TRBD1. V shed 2 bases and J 6 bases; nucleotides not matched to a gene: 4. The CDR3 loop spans 15 amino acids. The germline gives CDR1 SGHTS, CDR2 YDEGEE. The CDR3 region has the DNA TGTGCCAGCAGCTTCCGGGACAGGGGGAGCAATGAGCAGTTCTTC. This gives the protein CASSFRDRGSNEQFF.

The chain is built from TRBV28 and TRBJ2-1, with TRBD2 matching 8 bases. CDR1 is MDHEN, CDR2 SYDVKM, per germline. The CDR3 spans 14 residues. V dropped 4 bases and J dropped 8; count of bases not matched to a gene: 7. The CDR3 protein is CASSSGGRKDEQFF. CDR3 DNA sequence: TGTGCCAGCAGTTCAGGCGGGAGGAAGGATGAGCAGTTCTTC.

V usage is TRBV11-2 and J usage is TRBJ2-1; possibly TRBD1 for D (5 bases). Germline V CDR1 and CDR2: SGHAT, FQNNGV. V was shortened by 5 bases and J by 1 base, with 9 bases between the two germline ends. CDR3 length equals 14 residues. CDR3 residues: CASSVRQSYNEQFF. DNA for the CDR3: TGTGCCAGCAGCGTCCGACAGTCCTACAATGAGCAGTTCTTC.

J is TRBJ2-7 and V is TRBV7-3; D may be TRBD1 (5 bases). In germline, CDR1 is SGHTA, CDR2 FQGTGA. The germline V and J ends were trimmed by 3 bases and 2 bases, with 8 bases remaining between them. The CDR3 extends over 13 amino acids. In DNA, the CDR3 is TGTGCCAGCAGCTTGGACATTGCCTACGAGCAGTACTTC. This codes for CASSLDIAYEQYF.

CDR3 protein: CASSLDGTSNQPQHF. The CDR3 nucleotides read TGTGCCAGCAGCTTGGACGGGACTAGCAATCAGCCCCAGCATTTT. This chain uses TRBV5-4 with TRBJ1-5; weak D call: TRBD1 (5 bases). Trimming left V 0 bases short and J 0 bases short, with 7 bases between. The CDR3 runs 15 residues. The germline CDR1 and CDR2 sequences are SGHNT and YYREEE (reference sequence).

This sequence joins TRBV7-2 and TRBJ2-4; 7 bases are a match to TRBD1. The trim removed 1 base at V and 3 bases at J, leaving 6 bases unmatched. Germline CDR1 and CDR2: SGHTA and FQGNSA. This CDR3 is 16 amino acids long. CDR3 nucleotides: TGTGCCAGCAGCTTAGGTCCCCAGGGGGACAAAAACATTCAGTACTTC. Residues: CASSLGPQGDKNIQYF.

This clone occurred once. This chain joins TRBV28 and TRBJ2-3; D perhaps matches TRBD2 (5 bases). The CDR3 has 12 residues. Germline V gene data show CDR1 as MDHEN and CDR2 as SYDVKM. V lost 4 bases to trimming and J lost 5 bases, with 7 bases between them. The CDR3 spells CASSSGRDTQYF. The CDR3 nucleotides are TGTGCCAGCAGTTCGGGGAGAGATACGCAGTATTTT.

The chain links TRBV4-1 to TRBJ1-2; no clear D gene. Germline V gives CDR1 MGHRA, CDR2 YSYEKL. Trimming took off 0 bases at V and 4 bases at J, with 12 bases between the two ends. The CDR3 covers 15 residues. This chain's CDR3 is CASSQDRVLVYGYTF. DNA of the CDR3: TGCGCCAGCAGCCAAGATCGAGTGTTAGTCTATGGCTACACCTTC.

The chain carries TRBV5-6 and TRBJ2-1; 8 nucleotides line up with TRBD2. This CDR3 contains 16 residues. V was pared by 4 bases and J by 0 bases, with 6 bases of the junction left unmatched. Germline V lookup: CDR1 SGHDT, CDR2 YYEEEE. DNA of the CDR3: TGTGCCAGCAGCATTCGTACTAGCGGCTCCTACAATGAGCAGTTCTTC. It specifies CASSIRTSGSYNEQFF. Full variable domain (missing parts from reference TRBV5-6 and TRBJ2-1): DAGVTQSPTHLIKTRGQQVTLRCSPKSGHDTVSWYQQALGQGPQFIFQYYEEEERQRGNFPDRFSGHQFPNYSSELNVNALLLGDSALYLCASSIRTSGSYNEQFFGPGTRLTVL.

V usage is TRBV18 and J usage is TRBJ2-1; 8 bases are a match to TRBD2. Germline V lookup: CDR1 KGHSH, CDR2 LQKENI. Unmatched junction bases numbered 7, after V lost 3 bases and J lost 3 bases. CDR3 length equals 16 residues. Here the CDR3 DNA reads TGTGCCAGCTCACCTAGCGGGGCCGGAGGCTACAATGAGCAGTTCTTC. Encoded protein: CASSPSGAGGYNEQFF.

This clone has more than one count but fewer than ten. The chain carries TRBV7-2 and TRBJ1-5; TRBD1 aligns across 7 bases. Germline CDR1 SGHTA, CDR2 FQGNSA. Unmatched junction bases numbered 4, after V lost 1 base and J lost 4 bases. CDR3 size: 15 residues. The CDR3 region is CASSLGQGENQPQHF. The DNA of the CDR3 is TGTGCCAGCAGCTTAGGGCAGGGGGAGAATCAGCCCCAGCATTTT.

V and J are TRBV5-4 and TRBJ2-5; D gene ambiguous. The CDR3 has 14 amino acids. The germline V gene has CDR1 SGHNT and CDR2 YYREEE (reference sequence). V shed 3 bases and J shed 2 bases, with 11 bases lying between them. The CDR3 loop reads CASSSPRSQETQYF. The CDR3 DNA reads as TGTGCCAGCAGCTCTCCCCGATCGCAAGAGACCCAGTACTTC.

V usage is TRBV28 and J usage is TRBJ1-5; D unresolved. CDR3 length equals 12 residues. From germline, CDR1 is MDHEN and CDR2 SYDVKM. V was pared by 5 bases and J by 7 bases, with 9 bases between. The CDR3 DNA sequence: TGTGCCAGCAGTCCCGCTTGGCAGCCCCAGCATTTT. It yields the protein CASSPAWQPQHF.

This clone showed up just a few times. This chain connects TRBV29-1 to TRBJ2-7, with 9 bases aligning to TRBD2. Germline values: CDR1 SQVTM, CDR2 ANQGSEA. The CDR3 has 12 amino acids. The trim removed 4 bases at V and 6 bases at J, leaving 4 bases unmatched. The CDR3 reads CSVGVRGGEQYF. The CDR3 DNA is TGCAGCGTTGGGGTGCGGGGGGGCGAGCAGTACTTC.

V usage is TRBV28 and J usage is TRBJ1-2, with unresolved D. Germline-derived CDR1 and CDR2 are MDHEN and SYDVKM. V lost 4 bases and J 4 bases, leaving 13 bases between the germline ends. The CDR3 consists of 14 residues. DNA of the CDR3: TGTGCCAGCAGTTACAGCGTCCGGCCCTATGGCTACACCTTC. Translating gives CASSYSVRPYGYTF.

V gene TRBV14 combines with J gene TRBJ1-2; D unclear. This CDR3 spans 12 amino acids. CDR1 is SGHDN, CDR2 FVKESK, per germline. Trimming shortened V by 0 bases and J by 5 bases, and 4 bases separated the two germline ends. CDR3 bases: TGTGCCAGCAGCCAAGAGAGGTATGGCTACACCTTC. Amino acid sequence: CASSQERYGYTF.

The CDR3 loop is CASSVTSGRAEKQYF. The CDR3 DNA is TGTGCCAGCAGCGTCACTAGCGGGAGGGCCGAAAAGCAGTACTTC. The J gene is TRBJ2-7, the V gene TRBV9, with 13 bases fitting TRBD2. Losses at the gene ends were 2 bases for V and 8 bases for J; bases not matched to a gene: 7. CDR1 is SGDLS, CDR2 YYNGEE, per germline. The CDR3 is made up of 15 amino acids.

The V and J genes are TRBV5-6 and TRBJ1-5, with D possibly matching TRBD1 (5 bases). Germline V lookup: CDR1 SGHDT, CDR2 YYEEEE. This CDR3 contains 15 residues. Trimming left V 4 bases short and J 6 bases short, with 17 bases between. CDR3 sequence: CASSSSGPKGQPQHF. The CDR3 DNA is TGTGCCAGCAGCAGTTCGGGACCTAAGGGTCAGCCCCAGCATTTT.

J is TRBJ1-1 and V is TRBV7-2; D is possibly TRBD1 (5 bases). Germline V gene sequence: CDR1 SGHTA, CDR2 FQGNSA. This CDR3 region has 15 residues. V lost 5 bases to trimming and J lost 2 bases, with 15 bases between them. CDR3 amino acids: CASSTNWGGNTEAFF. CDR3 DNA sequence: TGTGCCAGCAGCACCAACTGGGGGGGAAACACTGAAGCTTTCTTT.

The V call is TRBV5-6, the J call TRBJ1-5; unclear D gene. The CDR3 covers 14 residues. Looked up from germline, CDR1 is SGHDT and CDR2 is YYEEEE. V was shortened by 4 bases and J by 2 bases, with 10 bases between the two germline ends. The CDR3 region has the DNA TGTGCCAGCAGCGCAGGCCGAGGCAATCAGCCCCAGCATTTT. Residues: CASSAGRGNQPQHF.

This clone was seen just once. The chain links TRBV11-2 to TRBJ1-4, with 7 bases identical to TRBD1. Trimming took 6 bases from V and 4 from J; bases not matched to a gene: 5. CDR1 is SGHAT and CDR2 is FQNNGV in the germline V gene. The CDR3 totals 14 residues. CDR3 in amino acids: CASSWDRVNEKLFF. CDR3 DNA sequence: TGTGCCAGCAGTTGGGACAGAGTTAATGAAAAACTGTTTTTT.

This chain links TRBV7-9 with TRBJ1-4; 12 nucleotides match TRBD1. The CDR3 has 17 residues. Germline CDR1 is SEHNR and CDR2 is FQNEAQ (reference sequence). V shed 2 bases and J 3 bases; nucleotides not matched to a gene: 4. In DNA, the CDR3 is TGTGCCAGCAGCTTACCCCGGGACAGGGGGCCTAATGAAAAACTGTTTTTT. This gives the protein CASSLPRDRGPNEKLFF.

With regard to this clone: At one boundary the junction diverges from the germline segment, which might be a read error. J is TRBJ1-1 and V is TRBV5-1; D uncertain. CDR1 and CDR2 from the germline V gene are SGHRS and YFSETQ. The CDR3 extends over 14 amino acids. The CDR3 reads CASSYLILNTEASF. Written as DNA, the CDR3 is TGCGCCAGCAGCTACCTGATACTCAACACTGAAGCTTCCTTT.

J is TRBJ1-5 and V is TRBV6-5; D is undetermined. The CDR3 is 13 residues long. Germline V gene lookup returns CDR1 MNHEY and CDR2 SVGAGI. V was clipped by 4 bases and J by 7 bases, with 11 bases between them. Written as DNA, the CDR3 is TGTGCCAGCAGTTTAAGGTCTTCGCAGCCCCAGCATTTT. Translation: CASSLRSSQPQHF.

CDR3 nucleotide sequence: TGCGCCAGCAGCCAAGATTTGGCGGGGGCCCGCATCAGCTCCTACAATGAGCAGTTCTTC. Translation: CASSQDLAGARISSYNEQFF. This sequence joins TRBV4-1 and TRBJ2-1; D may be TRBD2 (7 bases). Trimming left V 0 bases short and J 0 bases short, with 21 bases between. The CDR3 totals 20 residues. Germline-derived CDR1 and CDR2 are MGHRA and YSYEKL.

The chain links TRBV5-5 to TRBJ2-7, with TRBD1 matching 7 bases. The germline CDR1 and CDR2 sequences are SGHKS and YYEKEE (reference sequence). V shed 4 bases and J 1 base; nucleotides not matched to a gene: 11. The CDR3 contains 16 residues. CDR3 loop: CASSPGPAGGSYEQYF. For the CDR3, the DNA is TGTGCCAGCAGCCCGGGCCCTGCAGGGGGATCCTACGAGCAGTACTTC.

This clone was observed a handful of times. The J gene is TRBJ1-5, the V gene TRBV19; unclear D gene. The CDR3 consists of 15 residues. Germline V lookup: CDR1 LNHDA, CDR2 SQIVND (reference sequence). With 3 bases removed from V and 0 bases from J, the gap between germline ends came to 9 bases. The CDR3 sequence is CASSMGPYSNQPQHF. CDR3 bases: TGTGCCAGTAGTATGGGCCCTTATAGCAATCAGCCCCAGCATTTT.

This chain links TRBV9 with TRBJ2-7; the match to TRBD2 covers 7 bases. Germline assignment: CDR1 SGDLS and CDR2 YYNGEE. V gave up 2 bases and J gave up 5 bases; unmatched junction bases: 7. The CDR3 is 14 residues long. This chain's CDR3 is CASSVGRGRHEQYF. Written as DNA, the CDR3 is TGTGCCAGCAGCGTCGGGCGGGGGAGACACGAGCAGTACTTC.

The rearrangement joins TRBV7-2 to TRBJ1-2, with D possibly TRBD1 on 5 matching bases. V shed 5 bases and J shed 4 bases, with 20 bases lying between them. This CDR3 is 16 amino acids long. Germline values: CDR1 SGHTA, CDR2 FQGNSA. CDR3 nucleotide sequence: TGTGCCAGCAGCGGGACTCCTGGGGTAGGAGGCTATGGCTACACCTTC. Protein product: CASSGTPGVGGYGYTF.